Shown below are 16 T cell receptor beta chains from a single sample sequenced in a study of blood T cells in healthy people across ages. A J-beta primer mix and a sample-barcoded 5' primer were used in a second PCR of about 7 to 12 cycles. Each CDR3 protein is one row after TCRdb ran MiXCR on the 5' RACE reads. The sample shows approximately 800,000 distinct CDR3 sequences, approximately 35% of them seen only once. The material sequenced was blood. These receptors originate from a young man in good health.

This clonotype was counted between two and nine times. The chain has TRBV24-1 and TRBJ2-7; 9 bases line up with TRBD2. The CDR3 is made up of 16 amino acids. Germline V gene data show CDR1 as KGHDR and CDR2 as SFDVKD. V shed 4 bases and J 7 bases; nucleotides not matched to a gene: 13. In nucleotides, the CDR3 is TGTGCCACCAGTGACCCGAGGCGGGGGGGCAACAATGAGCAGTACTTC. Protein: CATSDPRRGGNNEQYF.

This clonotype came up many times. The V and J genes are TRBV6-4 and TRBJ2-3; D unresolved. The CDR3 is made up of 15 amino acids. The V gene lost 0 bases and the J gene lost 2 bases, with 9 bases spanning the gap. In germline, CDR1 is MRHNA, CDR2 SNTAGT. CDR3 region: CASSDSFRTTDTQYF. The CDR3 region has the DNA TGTGCCAGCAGTGACTCGTTCCGAACCACAGATACGCAGTATTTT.

This clonotype was picked up many times. This chain connects TRBV7-2 to TRBJ2-7; D not certain. Germline lookup yields CDR1 SGHTA and CDR2 FQGNSA. CDR3 size: 14 residues. V was clipped by 2 bases and J by 0 bases, with 8 bases between them. CDR3 protein: CASSLRVSSYEQYF. The CDR3 region has the DNA TGTGCCAGCAGCTTAAGGGTATCCTCCTACGAGCAGTACTTC.

This clonotype was detected only once. The V call is TRBV2, the J call TRBJ2-2; 8 nucleotides line up with TRBD1. The CDR3 extends over 14 amino acids. The V and J ends lost 7 bases and 7 bases, in that order; junction bases with no gene match: 8. CDR1 and CDR2 from the germline V gene are SNHLY and FYNNEI. The CDR3 DNA follows: TGTGCCAGCAATACGGACAGGGCTTACGGGGAGCTGTTTTTT. Translating gives CASNTDRAYGELFF.

The chain combines TRBV7-9 with TRBJ1-2; D gene uncertain. The length of the CDR3 is 15 residues. Germline CDR1 and CDR2: SEHNR and FQNEAQ (reference sequence). With 3 bases removed from V and 0 bases from J, the gap between germline ends came to 11 bases. In DNA, the CDR3 is TGTGCCAGCAGCTTGGACGCCGGGGCTAACTATGGCTACACCTTC. Translation gives CASSLDAGANYGYTF.

This clonotype showed up just a few times. The V and J genes are TRBV12-3 or TRBV12-4 and TRBJ1-6, with a tentative D call TRBD1 (6 bases). This CDR3 spans 14 amino acids. Trimming pared 6 bases from V and 10 bases from J, leaving 16 bases between. DNA for the CDR3: TGTGCCAGCAGCCAGAGGGGGGTAGACTCACCCCTCCACTTT. Amino acids: CASSQRGVDSPLHF.

The DNA for the CDR3 is TGTGCCAGCAGCTTAGAGGGACAGGGTTTCAATGAGCAGTTCTTC. This encodes CASSLEGQGFNEQFF. The chain employs TRBV7-2 and TRBJ2-1; 9 nucleotides agree with TRBD1. CDR1 is SGHTA, CDR2 FQGNSA, per germline. The CDR3 totals 15 residues. V dropped 1 base and J dropped 6; count of bases not matched to a gene: 4.

The chain is built from TRBV20-1 and TRBJ2-6, with a possible D match to TRBD1 (6 bases). Germline CDR1 DFQATT, CDR2 SNEGSKA (reference sequence). Trimming shortened V by 2 bases and J by 4 bases, and 9 bases separated the two germline ends. This CDR3 has 14 residues. The CDR3 is CSARTGLGANVLTF. CDR3 in DNA: TGCAGTGCTAGAACAGGGCTGGGGGCCAACGTCCTGACTTTC.

This chain's CDR3 is CASSEATGYGYTF. CDR3 bases: TGTGCCAGCAGTGAAGCCACGGGCTATGGCTACACCTTC. The chain joins TRBV6-1 to TRBJ1-2; D remains ambiguous. V lost 0 bases, J lost 4 bases, and 6 bases lay in between. The CDR3 sequence is 13 residues long. The germline V gene encodes CDR1 MNHNS and CDR2 SASEGT.

This sequence joins TRBV2 and TRBJ1-1; TRBD1 is a possible D gene (5 bases). The CDR3 contains 17 residues. Trimming cost V 2 bases and J 5 bases, with 21 bases left between them. CDR1 SNHLY and CDR2 FYNNEI come from the germline V gene. CDR3 sequence reads: CASSEWAGHTRRTEAFF. The CDR3 DNA follows: TGTGCCAGCAGTGAATGGGCAGGACACACCCGGCGGACTGAAGCTTTCTTT.

The J gene is TRBJ2-1, the V gene TRBV5-6, with 10 positions matching TRBD2. This CDR3 is 18 amino acids long. With V trimmed by 4 bases and J by 0 bases, 10 bases remained unmatched. CDR1 is SGHDT and CDR2 is YYEEEE in the germline V gene. The CDR3 sequence: CASSPGLAGDSSYNEQFF. CDR3 nucleotide sequence: TGTGCCAGCAGCCCCGGGCTAGCGGGAGACAGCTCCTACAATGAGCAGTTCTTC.

This clonotype occurred many times. V gene TRBV12-3 or TRBV12-4 combines with J gene TRBJ2-3, with D uncertain. Trimming took off 6 bases at V and 2 bases at J, with 9 bases between the two ends. The CDR3 length is 13 residues. The CDR3 spells CASRMTSTDTQYF. The CDR3 DNA reads as TGTGCCAGCAGGATGACCTCCACAGATACGCAGTATTTT.

This clonotype has at least ten counts. The chain joins TRBV6-6 to TRBJ2-7, with no clear D. From germline, CDR1 is MNHNY and CDR2 SVGAGI (reference sequence). V lost 4 bases and J 3 bases, leaving 7 bases between the germline ends. This CDR3 is built from 12 residues. The CDR3 protein is CASSSVDYEQYF. The CDR3 DNA follows: TGTGCCAGCAGTTCCGTTGACTACGAGCAGTACTTC.

The chain links TRBV10-3 to TRBJ1-2; D gene ambiguous. The CDR3 runs 15 residues. V was trimmed by 0 bases and J by 6 bases, leaving 14 bases between them. Germline V gene sequence: CDR1 ENHRY, CDR2 SYGVKD. The DNA of the CDR3 is TGTGCCATCAGTGAGTCGAAAGAGGGAGGCCATGGCTACACCTTC. It is translated as CAISESKEGGHGYTF.

The gene calls are TRBV12-3 or TRBV12-4 and TRBJ1-1, with unresolved D. This CDR3 has 14 residues. With 3 bases removed from V and 5 bases from J, the gap between germline ends came to 13 bases. The CDR3 reads CASSFGSPGTEAFF. CDR3 sequence (DNA): TGTGCCAGCAGTTTCGGAAGCCCGGGGACTGAAGCTTTCTTT.

This clonotype was counted a few times. This chain uses TRBV5-4 with TRBJ1-2, with TRBD1 identical over 10 bases. J gave up 1 base and V 0 bases, and 6 bases lay outside the gene matches. Germline CDR1 reads SGHNT; CDR2 reads YYREEE (reference sequence). This CDR3 spans 17 amino acids. The CDR3 sequence: CASSLGIWTGGNYGYTF. CDR3 DNA sequence: TGTGCCAGCAGCTTGGGAATCTGGACAGGGGGTAACTATGGCTACACCTTC.